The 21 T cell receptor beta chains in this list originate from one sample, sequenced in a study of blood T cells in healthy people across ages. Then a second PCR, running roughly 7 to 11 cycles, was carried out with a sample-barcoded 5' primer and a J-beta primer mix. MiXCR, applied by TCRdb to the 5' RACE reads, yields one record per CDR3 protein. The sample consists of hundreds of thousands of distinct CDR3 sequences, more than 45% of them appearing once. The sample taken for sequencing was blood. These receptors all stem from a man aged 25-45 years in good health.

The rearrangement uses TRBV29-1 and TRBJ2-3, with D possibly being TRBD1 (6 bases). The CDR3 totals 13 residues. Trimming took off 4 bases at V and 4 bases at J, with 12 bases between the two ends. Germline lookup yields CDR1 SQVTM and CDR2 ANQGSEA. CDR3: CSVGQGYADTQYF. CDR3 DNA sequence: TGCAGCGTTGGTCAGGGGTACGCAGATACGCAGTATTTT.

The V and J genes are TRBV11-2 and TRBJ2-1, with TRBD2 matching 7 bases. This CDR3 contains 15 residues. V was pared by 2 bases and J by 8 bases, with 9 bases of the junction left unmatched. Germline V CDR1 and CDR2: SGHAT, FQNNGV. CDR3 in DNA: TGTGCCAGCAGCTTACGAGGCGGGAGTAACGATGAGCAGTTCTTC. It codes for CASSLRGGSNDEQFF.

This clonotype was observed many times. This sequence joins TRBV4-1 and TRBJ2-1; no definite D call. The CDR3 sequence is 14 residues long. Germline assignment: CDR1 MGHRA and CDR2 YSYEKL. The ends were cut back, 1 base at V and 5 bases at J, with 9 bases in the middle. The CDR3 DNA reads TGCGCCAGCAGCCAAGCTTTAAGAGACAATGAGCAGTTCTTC. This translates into CASSQALRDNEQFF.

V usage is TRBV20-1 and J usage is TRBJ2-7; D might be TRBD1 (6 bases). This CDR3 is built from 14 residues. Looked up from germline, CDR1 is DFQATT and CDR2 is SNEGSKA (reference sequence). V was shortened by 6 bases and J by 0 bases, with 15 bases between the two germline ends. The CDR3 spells CSARRDTNSYEQYF. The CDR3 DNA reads TGCAGTGCCCGCCGGGACACGAACTCCTACGAGCAGTACTTC.

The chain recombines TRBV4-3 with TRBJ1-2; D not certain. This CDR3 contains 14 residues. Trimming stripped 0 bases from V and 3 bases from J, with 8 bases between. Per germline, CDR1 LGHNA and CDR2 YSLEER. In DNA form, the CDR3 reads TGCGCCAGCAGCCAAGAAAACACCTACTATGGCTACACCTTC. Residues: CASSQENTYYGYTF.

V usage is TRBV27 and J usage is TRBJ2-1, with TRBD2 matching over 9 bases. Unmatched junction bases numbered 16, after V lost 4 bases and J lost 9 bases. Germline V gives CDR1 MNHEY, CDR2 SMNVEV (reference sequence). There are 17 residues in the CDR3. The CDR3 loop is CASSSGGVAGVVGEQFF. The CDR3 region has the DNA TGTGCCAGCAGTTCCGGAGGGGTAGCGGGGGTCGTAGGTGAGCAGTTCTTC.

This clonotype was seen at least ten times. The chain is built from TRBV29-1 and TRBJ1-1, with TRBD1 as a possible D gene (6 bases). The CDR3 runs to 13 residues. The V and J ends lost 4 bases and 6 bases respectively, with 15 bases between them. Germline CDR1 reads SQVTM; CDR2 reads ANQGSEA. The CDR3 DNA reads TGCAGCGTTGGGGGGCAGGGAGCGGCTGAAGCTTTCTTT. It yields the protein CSVGGQGAAEAFF. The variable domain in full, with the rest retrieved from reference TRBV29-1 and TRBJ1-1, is SAVISQKPSRDICQRGTSLTIQCQVDSQVTMMFWYRQQPGQSLTLIATANQGSEATYESGFVIDKFPISRPNLTFSTLTVSNMSPEDSSIYLCSVGGQGAAEAFFGQGTRLTVV.

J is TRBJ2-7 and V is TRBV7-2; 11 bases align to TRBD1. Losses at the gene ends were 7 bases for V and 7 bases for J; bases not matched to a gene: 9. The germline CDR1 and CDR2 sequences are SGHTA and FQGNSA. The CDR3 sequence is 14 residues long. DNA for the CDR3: TGTGCCAGCAATAGCGGACAGGGGGCATATGAGCAGTACTTC. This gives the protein CASNSGQGAYEQYF.

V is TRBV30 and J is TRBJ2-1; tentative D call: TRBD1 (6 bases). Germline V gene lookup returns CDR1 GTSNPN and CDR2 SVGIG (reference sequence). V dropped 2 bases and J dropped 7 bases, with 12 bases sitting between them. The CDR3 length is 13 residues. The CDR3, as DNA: TGTGCCTGGAGTACTGGACAGTCGAATGAGCAGTTCTTC. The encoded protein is CAWSTGQSNEQFF.

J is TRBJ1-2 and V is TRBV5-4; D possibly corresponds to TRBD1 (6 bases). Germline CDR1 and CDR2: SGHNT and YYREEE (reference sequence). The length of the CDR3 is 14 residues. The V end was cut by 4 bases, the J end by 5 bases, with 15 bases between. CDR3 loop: CASSPPGGIYGYTF. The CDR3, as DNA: TGTGCCAGCAGCCCTCCGGGGGGCATTTATGGCTACACCTTC.

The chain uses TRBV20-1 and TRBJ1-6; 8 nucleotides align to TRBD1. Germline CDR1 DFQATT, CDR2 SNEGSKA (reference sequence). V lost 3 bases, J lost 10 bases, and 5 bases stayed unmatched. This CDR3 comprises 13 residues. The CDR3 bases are TGCAGTGCTAGCGGACAGGGCCGATCACCCCTCCACTTT. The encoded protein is CSASGQGRSPLHF.

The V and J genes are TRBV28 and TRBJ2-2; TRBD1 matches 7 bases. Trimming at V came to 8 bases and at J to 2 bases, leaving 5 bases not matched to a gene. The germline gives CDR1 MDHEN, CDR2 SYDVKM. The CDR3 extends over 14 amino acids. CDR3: CASQQGLNTGELFF. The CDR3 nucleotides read TGTGCCAGCCAACAGGGGCTTAACACCGGGGAGCTGTTTTTT.

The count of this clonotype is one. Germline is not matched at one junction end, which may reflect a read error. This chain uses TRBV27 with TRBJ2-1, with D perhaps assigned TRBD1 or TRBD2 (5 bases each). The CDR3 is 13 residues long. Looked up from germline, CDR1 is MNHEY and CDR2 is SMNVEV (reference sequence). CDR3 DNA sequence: TGTGCCGGCAGTTCGGGGCTTTACAATGAGCAGTTCTTC. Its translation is CAGSSGLYNEQFF.

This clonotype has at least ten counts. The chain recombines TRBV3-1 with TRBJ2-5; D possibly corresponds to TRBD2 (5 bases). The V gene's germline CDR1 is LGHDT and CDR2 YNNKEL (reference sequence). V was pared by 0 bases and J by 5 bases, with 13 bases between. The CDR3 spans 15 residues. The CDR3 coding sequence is TGTGCCAGCAGCCAAGAAGGGAGTCGGCAGGAGACCCAGTACTTC. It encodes CASSQEGSRQETQYF.

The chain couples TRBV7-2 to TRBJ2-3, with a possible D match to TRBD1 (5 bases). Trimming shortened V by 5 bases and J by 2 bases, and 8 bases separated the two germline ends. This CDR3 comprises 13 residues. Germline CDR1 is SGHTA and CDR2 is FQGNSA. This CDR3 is CASSRRDTDTQYF. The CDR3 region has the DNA TGTGCCAGCAGCCGCAGGGACACAGATACGCAGTATTTT.

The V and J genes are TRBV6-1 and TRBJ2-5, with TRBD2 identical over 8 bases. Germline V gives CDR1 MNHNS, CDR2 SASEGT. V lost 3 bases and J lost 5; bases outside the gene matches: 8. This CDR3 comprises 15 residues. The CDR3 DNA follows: TGTGCCAGCAGTGACCATCGGGGGGGCCCGGAGACCCAGTACTTC. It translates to CASSDHRGGPETQYF.

The CDR3 bases are TGCGCCAGCAGCTTGTCCGGCAGGGGGCATCTCGCCGAGCAGTACTTC. Translating it yields CASSLSGRGHLAEQYF. V usage is TRBV5-1 and J usage is TRBJ2-7; 8 bases align to TRBD1. The germline V gene has CDR1 SGHRS and CDR2 YFSETQ. The CDR3 consists of 16 residues. The J segment lost 6 bases and the V segment lost 1 base, leaving 12 bases of the junction unmatched.

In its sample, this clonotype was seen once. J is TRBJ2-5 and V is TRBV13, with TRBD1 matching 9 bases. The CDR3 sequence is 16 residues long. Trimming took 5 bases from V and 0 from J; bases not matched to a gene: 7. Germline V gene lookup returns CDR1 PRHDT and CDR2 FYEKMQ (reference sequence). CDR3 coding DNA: TGTGCCAGCAGCATAAGGACAGGGGTCGACCAAGAGACCCAGTACTTC. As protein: CASSIRTGVDQETQYF. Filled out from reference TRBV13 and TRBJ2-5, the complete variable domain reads AAGVIQSPRHLIKEKRETATLKCYPIPRHDTVYWYQQGPGQDPQFLISFYEKMQSDKGSIPDRFSAQQFSDYHSELNMSSLELGDSALYFCASSIRTGVDQETQYFGPGTRLLVL.

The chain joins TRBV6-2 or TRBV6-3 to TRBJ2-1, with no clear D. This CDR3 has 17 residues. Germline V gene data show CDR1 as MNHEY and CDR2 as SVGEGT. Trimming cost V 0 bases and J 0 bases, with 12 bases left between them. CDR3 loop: CASSYSPRLSSYNEQFF. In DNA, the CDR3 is TGTGCCAGCAGTTACTCCCCCCGGCTCAGCTCCTACAATGAGCAGTTCTTC.

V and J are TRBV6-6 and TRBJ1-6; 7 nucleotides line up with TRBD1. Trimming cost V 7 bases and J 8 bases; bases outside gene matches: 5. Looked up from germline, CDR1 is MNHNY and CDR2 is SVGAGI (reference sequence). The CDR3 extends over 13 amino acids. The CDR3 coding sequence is TGTGCCAGCAACGAGGGGGCATATTCACCCCTCCACTTT. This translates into CASNEGAYSPLHF.

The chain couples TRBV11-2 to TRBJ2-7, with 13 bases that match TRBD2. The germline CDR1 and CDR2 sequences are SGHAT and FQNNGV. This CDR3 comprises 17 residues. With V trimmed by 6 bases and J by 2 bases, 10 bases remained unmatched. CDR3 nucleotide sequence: TGTGCCAGCAGGCTTGGGACTAGCGGGGAGCAGCCCTACGAGCAGTACTTC. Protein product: CASRLGTSGEQPYEQYF. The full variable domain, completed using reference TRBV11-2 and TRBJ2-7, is EAGVAQSPRYKIIEKRQSVAFWCNPISGHATLYWYQQILGQGPKLLIQFQNNGVVDDSQLPKDRFSAERLKGVDSTLKIQPAKLEDSAVYLCASRLGTSGEQPYEQYFGPGTRLTVT.